Below are 17 T cell receptor beta chains sequenced from a single sample in a study of long-term antiretroviral therapy in people with HIV. At the survey level, the v3.0 immunoSEQ assay was run. The protocol was immunoSEQ multiplex PCR, while the TCRdb copy is restricted to in-frame clones and leaves out a portion. In the table there are fewer than 40,000 clones, about 80% of which are singletons. The starting material was unsorted PBMCs, obtained 3.4 years after starting antiretroviral therapy. The receptors stem from a man aged 30 to 39 with HIV.

The chain couples TRBV27 to TRBJ2-7; 8 nucleotides align to TRBD2. The ends lost 0 bases at V and 2 bases at J; junction bases unmatched: 3. Germline assignment: CDR1 MNHEY and CDR2 SMNVEV (reference sequence). The CDR3 totals 15 residues. CDR3 nucleotides: TGTGCCAGCAGTTTATCAGCGGGAGACACCTACGAGCAGTACTTC. Translating it yields CASSLSAGDTYEQYF.

In its sample, this clone was seen a few times. The chain is built from TRBV19 and TRBJ2-7, with D hard to call. The CDR3 is 12 residues long. The germline V gene encodes CDR1 LNHDA and CDR2 SQIVND (reference sequence). The ends were cut back, 5 bases at V and 6 bases at J, with 11 bases in the middle. CDR3 DNA sequence: TGTGCCAGTAGTCCCCGCGGCCTCGAGCAGTACTTC. It specifies CASSPRGLEQYF.

V and J are TRBV5-4 and TRBJ1-2; 8 positions agree with TRBD1. CDR1 SGHNT and CDR2 YYREEE come from the germline V gene (reference sequence). The V segment lost 4 bases and the J segment 5 bases; nucleotides outside the gene matches: 7. The CDR3 loop spans 14 amino acids. CDR3 residues: CASSQGQVAYGYTF. In nucleotides, the CDR3 is TGTGCCAGCAGCCAGGGACAGGTCGCTTATGGCTACACCTTC.

This clone was counted a few times. The chain employs TRBV4-1 and TRBJ2-7, with 10 bases fitting TRBD2. The ends lost 4 bases at V and 2 bases at J; junction bases unmatched: 8. The germline CDR1 and CDR2 sequences are MGHRA and YSYEKL. The CDR3 length is 16 residues. DNA for the CDR3: TGCGCCAGCAGCCGAGAAGCGGGAGGGACCACCTACGAGCAGTACTTC. This encodes CASSREAGGTTYEQYF.

This chain joins TRBV7-8 and TRBJ2-5; possible D gene TRBD2, 6 bases. The length of the CDR3 is 12 residues. Trimming removed 5 bases at V and 7 bases at J, with 11 bases between. Per the germline V gene, CDR1 is SGHVS and CDR2 is FQNEAQ. Here the CDR3 reads CASSQFSGTQYF. The CDR3 nucleotides are TGTGCCAGCAGCCAGTTTAGCGGGACCCAGTACTTC.

V gene TRBV6-1 combines with J gene TRBJ1-3; no firm D call. V shed 6 bases and J shed 4 bases, with 10 bases lying between them. The germline gives CDR1 MNHNS, CDR2 SASEGT. This CDR3 comprises 13 residues. CDR3 region: CASSGLGGNTIYF. The CDR3 DNA sequence: TGTGCCAGCAGCGGTCTGGGCGGAAACACCATATATTTT.

The gene calls are TRBV2 and TRBJ2-7; perhaps TRBD2 as D (5 bases). The CDR3 consists of 14 residues. CDR1 SNHLY and CDR2 FYNNEI come from the germline V gene. Trimming took 6 bases from V and 3 from J, leaving 15 bases between them. DNA of the CDR3: TGTGCCAGCAGAGACGGTCTAGCAAGCTACGAGCAGTACTTC. Residues: CASRDGLASYEQYF.

This clone occurred once. CDR3 residues: CASFSAYEQYF. The DNA of the CDR3 is TGTGCCAGCTTTTCGGCTTACGAGCAGTACTTC. V is TRBV5-6 and J is TRBJ2-7, with no clear D. Trimming stripped 7 bases from V and 4 bases from J, with 9 bases between. Germline assignment: CDR1 SGHDT and CDR2 YYEEEE. The CDR3 sequence is 11 residues long.

The gene calls are TRBV5-8 and TRBJ2-2, with D tentatively TRBD2 (6 bases). Trimming left V 2 bases short and J 4 bases short, with 21 bases between. This CDR3 has 18 residues. Germline loops: CDR1 SGHTS, CDR2 YDEGEE. CDR3 sequence (DNA): TGTGCCAGCAGCTTCTTCGGTCGGGGGTCCTTGCGCACCGGGGAGCTGTTTTTT. Its translation is CASSFFGRGSLRTGELFF.

The V call is TRBV5-6, the J call TRBJ2-7; tentative D call: TRBD1 (7 bases). Per germline, CDR1 SGHDT and CDR2 YYEEEE. This CDR3 is 13 amino acids long. Trimming shortened V by 7 bases and J by 5 bases, and 16 bases separated the two germline ends. CDR3 sequence (DNA): TGTGCCAGCGGACGACAGGGAGGCGACGAGCAGTACTTC. This codes for CASGRQGGDEQYF. Full variable domain (outside the CDR3, taken from reference TRBV5-6 and TRBJ2-7): DAGVTQSPTHLIKTRGQQVTLRCSPKSGHDTVSWYQQALGQGPQFIFQYYEEEERQRGNFPDRFSGHQFPNYSSELNVNALLLGDSALYLCASGRQGGDEQYFGPGTRLTVT.

This chain connects TRBV4-3 to TRBJ2-1; D is perhaps TRBD2 (6 bases). Trimming shortened V by 1 base and J by 4 bases, and 11 bases separated the two germline ends. The CDR3 consists of 15 residues. Germline assignment: CDR1 LGHNA and CDR2 YSLEER. The CDR3 region is CASSQVRETYNEQFF. The CDR3 DNA reads as TGCGCCAGCAGCCAAGTACGGGAGACTTACAATGAGCAGTTCTTC.

This clone was seen a few times. This chain connects TRBV29-1 to TRBJ2-6, with no clear D. Per germline, CDR1 SQVTM and CDR2 ANQGSEA. This CDR3 is built from 13 residues. The V gene lost 4 bases and the J gene lost 0 bases, with 4 bases spanning the gap. The chain's CDR3 is CSVGFSGANVLTF. The CDR3 DNA reads as TGCAGCGTTGGGTTCTCTGGGGCCAACGTCCTGACTTTC.

In this sample, this clone turned up once. The CDR3 DNA sequence: TGTGCCAGCAGCTTTGGCGATGGCTACACCTTC. This gives the protein CASSFGDGYTF. J is TRBJ1-2 and V is TRBV7-9; D is unresolved. Trimming took off 3 bases at V and 6 bases at J, with 5 bases between the two ends. CDR1 SEHNR and CDR2 FQNEAQ come from the germline V gene (reference sequence). This CDR3 contains 11 residues.

V is TRBV9 and J is TRBJ2-7; tentatively, D is TRBD2 (6 bases). This CDR3 has 14 amino acids. V lost 0 bases to trimming and J lost 2 bases, with 9 bases between them. Germline CDR1 SGDLS, CDR2 YYNGEE. As DNA, the CDR3 is TGTGCCAGCAGCGTAGGTGGGACTCCCTACGAGCAGTACTTC. Amino acids: CASSVGGTPYEQYF. Full variable domain (missing parts from reference TRBV9 and TRBJ2-7): DSGVTQTPKHLITATGQRVTLRCSPRSGDLSVYWYQQSLDQGLQFLIQYYNGEERAKGNILERFSAQQFPDLHSELNLSSLELGDSALYFCASSVGGTPYEQYFGPGTRLTVT.

V is TRBV7-2 and J is TRBJ2-3; 8 nucleotides align to TRBD2. V lost 4 bases, J lost 7 bases, and 7 bases stayed unmatched. The CDR3 runs 14 residues. Germline V CDR1 and CDR2: SGHTA, FQGNSA. CDR3 nucleotides: TGTGCCAGCAGCTCAAGCGGGAGTTCGTATACGCAGTATTTT. Translating gives CASSSSGSSYTQYF.

The rearrangement joins TRBV4-3 to TRBJ2-7, with TRBD1 identical over 10 bases. CDR1 and CDR2 from the germline V gene are LGHNA and YSLEER. The V gene end was trimmed by 0 bases and the J gene end by 2 bases; junction bases not matched to a gene: 4. The length of the CDR3 is 16 residues. The CDR3 sequence is CASSQDMGTGAYEQYF. The CDR3 DNA is TGCGCCAGCAGCCAAGATATGGGGACAGGGGCCTACGAGCAGTACTTC.

CDR3 region: CSVRTGGAPGANVLTF. In DNA form, the CDR3 reads TGCAGCGTCAGGACAGGGGGCGCGCCTGGGGCCAACGTCCTGACTTTC. The chain combines TRBV29-1 with TRBJ2-6; 11 bases agree with TRBD1. V dropped 6 bases and J dropped 2; count of bases not matched to a gene: 6. The CDR3 totals 16 residues. Per the germline V gene, CDR1 is SQVTM and CDR2 is ANQGSEA.